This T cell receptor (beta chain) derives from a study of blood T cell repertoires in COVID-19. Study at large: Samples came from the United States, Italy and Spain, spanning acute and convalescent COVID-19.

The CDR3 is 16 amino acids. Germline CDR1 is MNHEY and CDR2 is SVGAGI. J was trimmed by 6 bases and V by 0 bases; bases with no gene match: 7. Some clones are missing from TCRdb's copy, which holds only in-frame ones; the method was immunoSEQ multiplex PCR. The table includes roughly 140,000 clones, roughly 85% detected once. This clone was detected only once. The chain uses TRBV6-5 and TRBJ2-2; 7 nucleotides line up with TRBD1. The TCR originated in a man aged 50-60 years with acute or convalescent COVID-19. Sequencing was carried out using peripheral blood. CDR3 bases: TGTGCCAGCAGTTACTCTGGCAGGGGGAATGCCGGGGAGCTGTTTTTT. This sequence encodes CASSYSGRGNAGELFF.